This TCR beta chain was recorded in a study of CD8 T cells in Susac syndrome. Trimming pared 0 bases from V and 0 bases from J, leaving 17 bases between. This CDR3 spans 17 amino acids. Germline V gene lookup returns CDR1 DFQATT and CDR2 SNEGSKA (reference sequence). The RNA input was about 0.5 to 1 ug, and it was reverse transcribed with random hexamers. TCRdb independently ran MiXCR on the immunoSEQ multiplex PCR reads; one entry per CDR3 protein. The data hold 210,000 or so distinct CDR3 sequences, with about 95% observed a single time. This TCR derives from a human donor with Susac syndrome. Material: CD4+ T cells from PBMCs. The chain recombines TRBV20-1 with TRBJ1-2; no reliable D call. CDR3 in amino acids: CSARDSAQAYPNYGYTF. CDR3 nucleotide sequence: TGCAGTGCTAGAGATTCGGCGCAGGCATACCCTAACTATGGCTACACCTTC.